Detailed here is one T cell receptor (beta chain). Per germline, CDR1 SGDLS and CDR2 YYNGEE. The V and J ends lost 6 bases and 4 bases respectively, with 14 bases between them. The CDR3 extends over 14 amino acids. Clones were sequenced by immunoSEQ multiplex PCR, and TCRdb holds only the in-frame ones, with some missing. The top ten clones hold 5% to 6% of a sample with about 50,000 clones, about 89% of them seen once. This entry comes from a study of glioma-infiltrating T cells after dendritic cell vaccination. About the study: Between about 2003 and 2012, patients got autologous tumor lysate-pulsed dendritic cell vaccines.

Time point indicated: after dendritic cell vaccination, including at tumor progression/relapse. The genes are TRBV9 and TRBJ1-3, with D uncertain. The sequence derives from a human donor with glioblastoma. The input for sequencing was blood, taken after dendritic cell vaccination. CDR3 in amino acids: CASTTPGQGNTIYF. The CDR3 coding sequence is TGTGCCAGCACCACCCCGGGTCAGGGAAACACCATATATTTT.